These 14 T cell receptor beta chains were sequenced from one sample in a study of shared T cell receptors in the human thymus. The assay was immunoSEQ multiplex PCR, and TCRdb's table has in-frame clones only and misses some. The profile shows fewer than 700,000 clones, around 87% of them singletons. These sequences were also reported in another study, on human thymus T cells.

The source material was thymocytes. The receptors derive from a boy in the first two years of life with a congenital heart defect.

The chain joins TRBV7-9 to TRBJ1-4; D is undetermined. Germline lookup yields CDR1 SEHNR and CDR2 FQNEAQ (reference sequence). V lost 5 bases and J lost 0, with 10 bases in between. There are 15 residues in the CDR3. The CDR3 nucleotides read TGTGCCAGCAGCAGTGAACAGTCAACTAATGAAAAACTGTTTTTT. It translates to CASSSEQSTNEKLFF. Supplemented by reference TRBV7-9 and TRBJ1-4, the full variable domain reads DTGVSQNPRHKITKRGQNVTFRCDPISEHNRLYWYRQTLGQGPEFLTYFQNEAQLEKSRLLSDRFSAERPKGSFSTLEIQRTEQGDSAMYLCASSSEQSTNEKLFFGSGTQLSVL.

The CDR3, as DNA: TGTGCCAGCAGCTTACGCCTCCAAGGGGGGGGTGGCTACACCTTC. Its protein product is CASSLRLQGGGGYTF. V and J are TRBV7-2 and TRBJ1-2; tentative D call: TRBD1 (6 bases). Trimming cost V 2 bases and J 7 bases, with 17 bases left between them. The germline V gene encodes CDR1 SGHTA and CDR2 FQGNSA. The CDR3 is 15 residues long. Full variable domain (outside the CDR3, taken from reference TRBV7-2 and TRBJ1-2): GAGVSQSPSNKVTEKGKDVELRCDPISGHTALYWYRQSLGQGLEFLIYFQGNSAPDKSGLPSDRFSAERTGGSVSTLTIQRTQQEDSAVYLCASSLRLQGGGGYTFGSGTRLTVV.

V and J are TRBV28 and TRBJ1-1; 7 nucleotides align to TRBD1. The CDR3 is made up of 12 amino acids. V was pared by 5 bases and J by 13 bases, with 10 bases of the junction left unmatched. Per germline, CDR1 MDHEN and CDR2 SYDVKM. CDR3 in DNA: TGTGCCAGCAGTCCACCGGGACAGAATGTTTTCTTT. Translation gives CASSPPGQNVFF.

This chain connects TRBV4-3 to TRBJ2-3; 8 nucleotides align to TRBD2. J was trimmed by 2 bases and V by 0 bases; bases with no gene match: 7. CDR3 length: 17 amino acids. The germline CDR1 and CDR2 sequences are LGHNA and YSLEER. The CDR3 spells CASSQESRTSPTDTQYF. DNA of the CDR3: TGCGCCAGCAGCCAAGAATCACGGACTAGCCCCACAGATACGCAGTATTTT.

The chain joins TRBV13 to TRBJ1-2; a weak D match, TRBD1 (6 bases). There are 12 residues in the CDR3. CDR1 is PRHDT, CDR2 FYEKMQ, per germline (reference sequence). Trimming shortened V by 4 bases and J by 11 bases, and 14 bases separated the two germline ends. The CDR3 protein is CASSYPGEGYTF. The CDR3 nucleotides read TGTGCCAGCAGCTATCCAGGGGAGGGATACACCTTC.

The CDR3 nucleotides are TGTGCCAGCTCACCATCACCTCGCTCCGGGACTGCGACCTACGAGCAGTACTTC. Protein product: CASSPSPRSGTATYEQYF. The chain has TRBV18 and TRBJ2-7; D possibly corresponds to TRBD2 (6 bases). The CDR3 contains 18 residues. V gave up 2 bases and J gave up 2 bases, with 22 bases separating them. Looked up from germline, CDR1 is KGHSH and CDR2 is LQKENI.

The chain uses TRBV12-5 and TRBJ1-2, with 9 positions matching TRBD1. Germline CDR1 is LGHNT and CDR2 is FRNRAP. V shed 5 bases, J shed 7 bases, and the junction held 17 bases outside the gene matches. The CDR3 sequence is 17 residues long. In DNA form, the CDR3 reads TGTGCTAGTGGTCCTGACCGACCGACAGGGGGGCAGCTTGGCTACACCTTC. This gives the protein CASGPDRPTGGQLGYTF.

The chain carries TRBV4-2 and TRBJ2-3; TRBD2 agrees at 9 bases. CDR1 is LGHNA, CDR2 YNFKEQ, per germline. This CDR3 has 16 residues. V gave up 4 bases and J gave up 2 bases; unmatched junction bases: 7. CDR3 DNA: TGTGCCAGCAGCCCTCAGATAGCGGGGGCCACAGATACGCAGTATTTT. Protein sequence: CASSPQIAGATDTQYF.

This clone appeared a single time. The CDR3 DNA sequence: TGTGCCAGCAAGACAGGGGGCACAGATACGCAGTATTTT. Translating it yields CASKTGGTDTQYF. This rearrangement joins TRBV6-1 to TRBJ2-3; 8 bases align to TRBD1. The CDR3 consists of 13 residues. V dropped 7 bases and J dropped 1; count of bases not matched to a gene: 1. CDR1 and CDR2 from the germline V gene are MNHNS and SASEGT.

V is TRBV19 and J is TRBJ2-1; 7 positions match TRBD2. The junction had 3 bases not matched to a gene; V was cut back by 7 bases and J by 0 bases. Germline lookup yields CDR1 LNHDA and CDR2 SQIVND (reference sequence). This CDR3 is built from 14 residues. CDR3: CASTIAGSYNEQFF. The CDR3 bases are TGTGCCAGTACAATAGCGGGCTCCTACAATGAGCAGTTCTTC.

The J gene is TRBJ2-7, the V gene TRBV28; TRBD2 matches at 12 bases. The CDR3 contains 18 residues. Germline lookup yields CDR1 MDHEN and CDR2 SYDVKM. V dropped 5 bases and J dropped 0; count of bases not matched to a gene: 11. The CDR3, as DNA: TGTGCCAGCAGTCTTGGGACAGGACTAGCGGGACCCTCCTACGAGCAGTACTTC. This encodes CASSLGTGLAGPSYEQYF.

This clone was seen only a few times. The chain uses TRBV9 and TRBJ2-2; 14 nucleotides align to TRBD2. There are 16 residues in the CDR3. Per the germline V gene, CDR1 is SGDLS and CDR2 is YYNGEE. V lost 2 bases to trimming and J lost 3 bases; unmatched junction nucleotides: 0. CDR3 DNA: TGTGCCAGCAGCGTGGGACTAGCGGGAGACACCGGGGAGCTGTTTTTT. Its protein product is CASSVGLAGDTGELFF.

This clone has only a few counts. The CDR3 nucleotides read TGCGCCAGCAGCCAAGAGGCGGGGAGCTCCTACAATGAGCAGTTCTTC. Its translation is CASSQEAGSSYNEQFF. This sequence joins TRBV4-3 and TRBJ2-1, with D possibly matching TRBD2 (6 bases). CDR3 length equals 16 residues. Germline V gives CDR1 LGHNA, CDR2 YSLEER. Deletions cut 0 bases from V and 0 bases from J, with 9 bases between.

This rearrangement joins TRBV7-9 to TRBJ1-4, with D tentatively TRBD1 (6 bases). The germline gives CDR1 SEHNR, CDR2 FQNEAQ (reference sequence). V shed 3 bases and J shed 7 bases, with 18 bases lying between them. This CDR3 is built from 16 residues. CDR3 sequence (DNA): TGTGCCAGCAGCTTGGTACAGGGCCGTAGCTTTGAAAAACTGTTTTTT. This sequence encodes CASSLVQGRSFEKLFF.